Listed here are 23 T cell receptor beta chains from one sample, sequenced in a study of PD-1 blockade in classical Hodgkin lymphoma. Time point noted: cycle 4 day 1 (C4D1), after about 6 weeks of nivolumab. All the patients suffered relapse after autologous stem cell transplantation, and brentuximab vedotin exposure differed. The protocol was immunoSEQ multiplex PCR, while the TCRdb copy is restricted to in-frame clones and leaves out a portion. The sample lists about 51,000 clones, over 70% occurring once. The sequencing here drew on peripheral blood mononuclear cells (PBMCs), taken before the fourth cycle of nivolumab. Receptors originate from a human donor with classical Hodgkin lymphoma.

The chain joins TRBV9 to TRBJ1-1; D perhaps matches TRBD1 (5 bases). Trimming stripped 5 bases from V and 7 bases from J, with 18 bases between. Germline CDR1 reads SGDLS; CDR2 reads YYNGEE. The CDR3 loop spans 14 amino acids. CDR3 nucleotide sequence: TGTGCCAGCAGTGCTCAAGACGGGGGATATGAAGCTTTCTTT. It translates to CASSAQDGGYEAFF. Variable domain in full (rest from reference TRBV9 and TRBJ1-1): DSGVTQTPKHLITATGQRVTLRCSPRSGDLSVYWYQQSLDQGLQFLIQYYNGEERAKGNILERFSAQQFPDLHSELNLSSLELGDSALYFCASSAQDGGYEAFFGQGTRLTVV.

This chain connects TRBV5-3 to TRBJ2-1; 7 nucleotides agree with TRBD2. TRBV5-3 carries the ORF label, with uncertain function. The CDR3 runs 16 residues. V lost 0 bases, J lost 6 bases, and 9 bases stayed unmatched. This CDR3 reads CARSLVCGRGSNEQFF. The CDR3 DNA sequence: TGTGCCAGAAGCTTGGTCTGCGGGAGAGGGAGCAATGAGCAGTTCTTC.

This clone came up once. V gene TRBV9 combines with J gene TRBJ1-1; D remains ambiguous. Trimming stripped 3 bases from V and 2 bases from J, with 14 bases between. The CDR3 consists of 15 residues. Germline lookup yields CDR1 SGDLS and CDR2 YYNGEE. The CDR3 loop reads CASSDPAGGNTEAFF. The CDR3 DNA reads TGTGCCAGCAGCGACCCGGCTGGAGGAAACACTGAAGCTTTCTTT.

The V call is TRBV5-1, the J call TRBJ1-4; 7 nucleotides match TRBD1. The V gene's germline CDR1 is SGHRS and CDR2 YFSETQ. The length of the CDR3 is 15 residues. The V and J ends lost 3 bases and 8 bases, in that order; junction bases with no gene match: 10. The CDR3 bases are TGCGCCAGCAGCTCTGGGGACAGCTTAGGGGAAAAACTGTTTTTT. It yields the protein CASSSGDSLGEKLFF.

The CDR3 bases are TGTGCCAGCAGCCACCTACTAGGAGATACGCAGTATTTT. Translated: CASSHLLGDTQYF. V gene TRBV14 combines with J gene TRBJ2-3, with TRBD2 as a possible D gene (5 bases). The V gene lost 3 bases and the J gene lost 5 bases, with 9 bases spanning the gap. CDR3 length: 13 amino acids. Germline CDR1 and CDR2: SGHDN and FVKESK.

This clone was counted a single time. V usage is TRBV28 and J usage is TRBJ1-1, with D maybe TRBD1 (6 bases). With 10 bases removed from V and 1 base from J, the gap between germline ends came to 13 bases. This CDR3 has 13 residues. From germline, CDR1 is MDHEN and CDR2 SYDVKM. The CDR3 here is CATEGDSNTEAFF. The CDR3 nucleotides read TGTGCCACCGAGGGGGACTCGAACACTGAAGCTTTCTTT.

The chain uses TRBV18 and TRBJ1-2; D is unresolved. The ends were cut back, 2 bases at V and 10 bases at J, with 11 bases in the middle. The V gene's germline CDR1 is KGHSH and CDR2 LQKENI. The CDR3 runs 12 residues. The CDR3 sequence: CASSPRRDDYTF. For the CDR3, the DNA is TGTGCCAGCTCACCAAGGCGTGACGACTACACCTTC.

This rearrangement joins TRBV11-2 to TRBJ1-1; weak D call: TRBD1 (6 bases). V gave up 1 base and J gave up 11 bases, with 14 bases separating them. Germline V gene sequence: CDR1 SGHAT, CDR2 FQNNGV. CDR3 length: 13 residues. The CDR3 DNA sequence: TGTGCCAGCAGCTTAGGATTGGGACAAGGCGCTTTCTTT. It specifies CASSLGLGQGAFF.

CDR3 nucleotide sequence: TGTGCCAGCCAAGCACAGGGGTGGGACTATGGCTACACCTTC. Amino acid sequence: CASQAQGWDYGYTF. The chain is built from TRBV2 and TRBJ1-2, with 7 positions matching TRBD1. Germline loops: CDR1 SNHLY, CDR2 FYNNEI. CDR3 length equals 14 residues. V lost 8 bases to trimming and J lost 3 bases; unmatched junction nucleotides: 9. The full variable domain, in which reference TRBV2 and TRBJ1-2 provide the parts outside the CDR3, is EPEVTQTPSHQVTQMGQEVILRCVPISNHLYFYWYRQILGQKVEFLVSFYNNEISEKSEIFDDQFSVERPDGSNFTLKIRSTKLEDSAMYFCASQAQGWDYGYTFGSGTRLTVV.

The chain couples TRBV19 to TRBJ2-1; 7 nucleotides agree with TRBD2. The V gene end was trimmed by 5 bases and the J gene end by 2 bases; junction bases not matched to a gene: 9. CDR1 and CDR2 (germline): LNHDA, SQIVND (reference sequence). This CDR3 comprises 16 residues. The CDR3 DNA sequence: TGTGCCAGTAGTCCCACGATGGGGGGGGCCTACAATGAGCAGTTCTTC. It codes for CASSPTMGGAYNEQFF.

The chain has TRBV9 and TRBJ2-3; 12 bases line up with TRBD2. Germline CDR1 and CDR2: SGDLS and YYNGEE. The CDR3 extends over 20 amino acids. J lost 1 base, V lost 4 bases, and 16 bases had no gene match. The CDR3 region is CASSPRGLASGGVGTDTQYF. CDR3 nucleotides: TGTGCCAGCAGCCCGCGAGGGCTGGCTAGCGGGGGGGTTGGCACAGATACGCAGTATTTT.

This clone was recorded only once. The gene calls are TRBV27 and TRBJ2-7, with 8 nucleotides matching TRBD1. Trimming at V came to 6 bases and at J to 2 bases, leaving 6 bases not matched to a gene. The CDR3 runs 14 residues. Germline V gives CDR1 MNHEY, CDR2 SMNVEV (reference sequence). The CDR3 loop is CASRALGQAYEQYF. DNA for the CDR3: TGTGCCAGCAGGGCCCTGGGACAGGCCTACGAGCAGTACTTC.

The CDR3 DNA is TGCAGCGTTGCGTGGGGGAACACCGGGGAGCTGTTTTTT. This encodes CSVAWGNTGELFF. The chain couples TRBV29-1 to TRBJ2-2, with D hard to call. This CDR3 contains 13 residues. Trimming took 4 bases from V and 1 from J, leaving 7 bases between them. CDR1 and CDR2 from the germline V gene are SQVTM and ANQGSEA.

This clone was counted between two and nine times. The chain is built from TRBV7-6 and TRBJ2-5, with unresolved D. Trimming stripped 6 bases from V and 5 bases from J, with 7 bases between. The V gene's germline CDR1 is SGHVS and CDR2 FNYEAQ. The CDR3 loop spans 11 amino acids. The CDR3 bases are TGTGCCAGCAGGAAACAGGAGACCCAGTACTTC. This gives the protein CASRKQETQYF.

The CDR3 nucleotides are TGTGCCAGCAGTAAGGGGTTGGAGTCTCAGCCCCAGCATTTT. It encodes CASSKGLESQPQHF. The J gene is TRBJ1-5, the V gene TRBV28; D perhaps matches TRBD1 (5 bases). The CDR3 totals 14 residues. V lost 5 bases to trimming and J lost 6 bases, with 14 bases between them. Per the germline V gene, CDR1 is MDHEN and CDR2 is SYDVKM. Using reference TRBV28 and TRBJ1-5 for the parts outside the CDR3, the full variable domain is DVKVTQSSRYLVKRTGEKVFLECVQDMDHENMFWYRQDPGLGLRLIYFSYDVKMKEKGDIPEGYSVSREKKERFSLILESASTNQTSMYLCASSKGLESQPQHFGDGTRLSIL.

The chain is built from TRBV7-9 and TRBJ1-1, with D uncertain. Trimming shortened V by 4 bases and J by 1 base, and 7 bases separated the two germline ends. The germline gives CDR1 SEHNR, CDR2 FQNEAQ (reference sequence). This CDR3 is 13 amino acids long. Written as DNA, the CDR3 is TGTGCCAGCAGCTCCGGAGAGAACACTGAAGCTTTCTTT. Its protein is CASSSGENTEAFF.

The V gene is TRBV25-1, the J gene TRBJ1-2; no definite D call. This CDR3 has 14 amino acids. V lost 3 bases and J lost 4, with 12 bases in between. Germline-derived CDR1 and CDR2 are MGHDK and SYGVNS. CDR3 DNA: TGTGCCAGCAGTGAGCCATACAGACCCTATGGCTACACCTTC. Translating gives CASSEPYRPYGYTF.

The chain employs TRBV28 and TRBJ1-2; 7 bases agree with TRBD1. J gave up 4 bases and V 7 bases, and 9 bases lay outside the gene matches. Germline V gene sequence: CDR1 MDHEN, CDR2 SYDVKM. The CDR3 is made up of 14 amino acids. The CDR3 reads CASIPADRVYGYTF. The CDR3 DNA follows: TGTGCCAGCATCCCCGCCGACAGGGTCTATGGCTACACCTTC.

The rearrangement links TRBV2 to TRBJ2-3, with 10 bases that match TRBD2. With V trimmed by 0 bases and J by 4 bases, 16 bases remained unmatched. The CDR3 totals 20 residues. Looked up from germline, CDR1 is SNHLY and CDR2 is FYNNEI. The CDR3 sequence: CASSEAVIDWSGRGADTQYF. Written as DNA, the CDR3 is TGTGCCAGCAGTGAAGCCGTGATCGACTGGAGCGGGAGGGGTGCAGATACGCAGTATTTT.

Only one count was recorded for this clone. This sequence joins TRBV5-1 and TRBJ1-5; 11 bases agree with TRBD1. The CDR3 is made up of 15 amino acids. Germline V gives CDR1 SGHRS, CDR2 YFSETQ. V was pared by 4 bases and J by 7 bases, with 7 bases of the junction left unmatched. The CDR3: CASSDGQGAGQPQHF. The CDR3 DNA follows: TGCGCCAGCAGCGACGGACAGGGGGCCGGGCAGCCCCAGCATTTT. The variable domain in full, with the rest retrieved from reference TRBV5-1 and TRBJ1-5, is KAGVTQTPRYLIKTRGQQVTLSCSPISGHRSVSWYQQTPGQGLQFLFEYFSETQRNKGNFPGRFSGRQFSNSRSEMNVSTLELGDSALYLCASSDGQGAGQPQHFGDGTRLSIL.

The chain's CDR3 is CATSRDRGGNEAFF. CDR3 DNA: TGTGCCACCAGCAGAGATCGAGGGGGCAATGAAGCTTTCTTT. The rearrangement uses TRBV15 and TRBJ1-1; 7 bases fit TRBD1. This CDR3 comprises 14 residues. V lost 0 bases, J lost 7 bases, and 5 bases stayed unmatched. Germline V gene data show CDR1 as LNHNV and CDR2 as YYDKDF (reference sequence).

This sequence joins TRBV7-2 and TRBJ2-7; either TRBD1 or TRBD2 may supply D (6 bases each). V shed 0 bases and J shed 4 bases, with 7 bases lying between them. The CDR3 contains 13 residues. Germline assignment: CDR1 SGHTA and CDR2 FQGNSA. CDR3 loop: CASSLAGGYEQYF. CDR3 coding DNA: TGTGCCAGCAGCTTAGCAGGGGGGTACGAGCAGTACTTC.

The chain recombines TRBV19 with TRBJ2-7; the D gene is possibly TRBD1 (5 bases). V lost 4 bases to trimming and J lost 0 bases, with 10 bases between them. The V gene's germline CDR1 is LNHDA and CDR2 SQIVND (reference sequence). This CDR3 region has 14 residues. The CDR3 bases are TGTGCCAGTAGTAAACAGGATTCCTCCTACGAGCAGTACTTC. This sequence encodes CASSKQDSSYEQYF. The whole variable domain, filled in from reference TRBV19 and TRBJ2-7, reads DGGITQSPKYLFRKEGQNVTLSCEQNLNHDAMYWYRQDPGQGLRLIYYSQIVNDFQKGDIAEGYSVSREKKESFPLTVTSAQKNPTAFYLCASSKQDSSYEQYFGPGTRLTVT.